The sequence of this TCR beta chain was determined in a study of shared clonotypes between healthy human individuals. Regarding the study as a whole: Among donors, clonotype sharing was expected to be affected by sequencing depth.

CDR3 length: 14 residues. Germline V gives CDR1 GTSNPN, CDR2 SVGIG (reference sequence). V lost 0 bases to trimming and J lost 4 bases, with 7 bases between them. TCRdb's copy holds only in-frame clones and misses some; the assay was immunoSEQ multiplex PCR. In the table there are about 490,000 clones, about 79% of which are singletons. Concerning this clone itself: What it recognizes is unknown.

The chain joins TRBV30 to TRBJ1-6, with D possibly matching TRBD1 (6 bases). The receptor's source is a woman aged 40 to 50 in good health. Some clones in this sample may be carry-over from other donors' samples. Source material: PBMCs. CDR3 DNA: TGTGCCTGGAGTGTCACAGGGTATAATTCACCCCTCCACTTT. It codes for CAWSVTGYNSPLHF. The whole variable domain, filled in from reference TRBV30 and TRBJ1-6, reads SQTIHQWPATLVQPVGSPLSLECTVEGTSNPNLYWYRQAAGRGLQLLFYSVGIGQISSEVPQNLSASRPQDRQFILSSKKLLLSDSGFYLCAWSVTGYNSPLHFGNGTRLTVT.